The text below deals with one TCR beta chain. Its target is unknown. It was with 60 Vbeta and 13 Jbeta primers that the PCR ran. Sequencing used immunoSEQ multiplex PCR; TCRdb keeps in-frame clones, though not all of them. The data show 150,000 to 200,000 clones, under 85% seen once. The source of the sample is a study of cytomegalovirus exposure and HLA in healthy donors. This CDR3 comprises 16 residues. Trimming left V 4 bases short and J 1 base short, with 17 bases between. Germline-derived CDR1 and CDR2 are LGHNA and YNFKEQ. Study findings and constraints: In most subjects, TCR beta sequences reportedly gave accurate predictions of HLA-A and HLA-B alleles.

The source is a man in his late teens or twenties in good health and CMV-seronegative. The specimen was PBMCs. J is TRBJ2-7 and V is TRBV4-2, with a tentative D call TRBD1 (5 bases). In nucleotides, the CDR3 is TGTGCCAGCAGCCTAATCCAGGGCGTGGGTTCCTACGAGCAGTACTTC. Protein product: CASSLIQGVGSYEQYF.